This record concerns one T cell receptor (beta chain) sequence. Only in-frame clones appear in the TCRdb table, and some are missing; sequencing was by immunoSEQ multiplex PCR. The sample lists 230,000 or so clones, roughly 82% seen once, with approximately 2.4% in the top ten. With 6 bases removed from V and 7 bases from J, the gap between germline ends came to 10 bases. Germline loops: CDR1 LGHNT, CDR2 FRNRAP. CDR3 length equals 11 residues. The sample is drawn from a study of blood T cell repertoires in COVID-19. Sequenced sample: peripheral blood. The chain uses TRBV12-5 and TRBJ2-7; D gene unclear. This TCR was sampled from a man aged 35-49 years who had recovered from COVID-19. CDR3 sequence reads: CASGITREQYF. The CDR3 nucleotides read TGTGCTAGTGGGATAACCCGGGAGCAGTACTTC. Drawing the rest from reference TRBV12-5 and TRBJ2-7, the complete variable domain is DARVTQTPRHKVTEMGQEVTMRCQPILGHNTVFWYRQTMMQGLELLAYFRNRAPLDDSGMPKDRFSAEMPDATLATLKIQPSEPRDSAVYFCASGITREQYFGPGTRLTVT.